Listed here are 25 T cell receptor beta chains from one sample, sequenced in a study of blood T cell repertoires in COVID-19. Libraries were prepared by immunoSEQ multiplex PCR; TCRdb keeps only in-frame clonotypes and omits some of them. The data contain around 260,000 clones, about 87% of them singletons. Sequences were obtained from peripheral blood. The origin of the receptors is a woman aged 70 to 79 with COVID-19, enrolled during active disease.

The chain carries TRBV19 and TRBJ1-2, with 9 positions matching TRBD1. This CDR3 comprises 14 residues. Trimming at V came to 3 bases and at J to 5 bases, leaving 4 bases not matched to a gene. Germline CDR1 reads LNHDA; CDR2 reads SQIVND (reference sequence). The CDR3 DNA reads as TGTGCCAGTAGTATCAACGACAGGGGGTATGGCTACACCTTC. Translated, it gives CASSINDRGYGYTF. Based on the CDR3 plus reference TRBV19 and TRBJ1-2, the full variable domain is DGGITQSPKYLFRKEGQNVTLSCEQNLNHDAMYWYRQDPGQGLRLIYYSQIVNDFQKGDIAEGYSVSREKKESFPLTVTSAQKNPTAFYLCASSINDRGYGYTFGSGTRLTVV.

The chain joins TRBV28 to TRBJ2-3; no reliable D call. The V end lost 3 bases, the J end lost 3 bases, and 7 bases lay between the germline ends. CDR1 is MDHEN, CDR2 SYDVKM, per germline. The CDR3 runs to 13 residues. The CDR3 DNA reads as TGTGCCAGCAGTTTTCCTCCTACAGATACGCAGTATTTT. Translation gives CASSFPPTDTQYF. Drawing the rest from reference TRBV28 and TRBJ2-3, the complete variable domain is DVKVTQSSRYLVKRTGEKVFLECVQDMDHENMFWYRQDPGLGLRLIYFSYDVKMKEKGDIPEGYSVSREKKERFSLILESASTNQTSMYLCASSFPPTDTQYFGPGTRLTVL.

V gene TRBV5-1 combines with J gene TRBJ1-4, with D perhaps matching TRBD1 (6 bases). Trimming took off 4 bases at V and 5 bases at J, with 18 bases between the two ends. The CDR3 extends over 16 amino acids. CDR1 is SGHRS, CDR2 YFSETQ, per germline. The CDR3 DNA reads TGCGCCAGCAGCATTTTGATTGGGGGCAAAAATGAAAAACTGTTTTTT. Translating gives CASSILIGGKNEKLFF.

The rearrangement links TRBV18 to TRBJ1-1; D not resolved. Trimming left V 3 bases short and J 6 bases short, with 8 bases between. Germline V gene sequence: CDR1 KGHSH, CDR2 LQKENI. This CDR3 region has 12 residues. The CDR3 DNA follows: TGTGCCAGCTCACCTGTCACGGCTGAAGCTTTCTTT. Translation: CASSPVTAEAFF.

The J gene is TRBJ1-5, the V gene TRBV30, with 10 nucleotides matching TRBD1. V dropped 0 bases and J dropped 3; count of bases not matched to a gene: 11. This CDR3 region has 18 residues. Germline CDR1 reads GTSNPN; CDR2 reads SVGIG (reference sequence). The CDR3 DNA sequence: TGTGCCTGGAGTGTACAGGACAGGGGGTTCGATACCAATCAGCCCCAGCATTTT. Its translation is CAWSVQDRGFDTNQPQHF.

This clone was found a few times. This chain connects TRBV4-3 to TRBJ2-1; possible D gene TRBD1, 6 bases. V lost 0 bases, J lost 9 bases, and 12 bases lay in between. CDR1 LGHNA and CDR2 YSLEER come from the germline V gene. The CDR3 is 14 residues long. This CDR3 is CASSQDVGAGEQFF. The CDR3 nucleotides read TGCGCCAGCAGCCAAGATGTGGGGGCAGGTGAGCAGTTCTTC.

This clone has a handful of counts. The CDR3 sequence is CASSKRDSNDYEQYF. The CDR3 DNA sequence: TGTGCCAGCAGCAAAAGGGACAGCAACGACTACGAGCAGTACTTC. The genes are TRBV5-8 and TRBJ2-7; 7 bases match TRBD1. Trimming at V came to 4 bases and at J to 3 bases, leaving 10 bases not matched to a gene. The CDR3 runs 15 residues. Germline CDR1 SGHTS, CDR2 YDEGEE.

CDR3 in amino acids: CASSIVWDRGDYGYTF. Here the CDR3 DNA reads TGTGCCAGTAGTATTGTTTGGGACAGGGGAGACTATGGCTACACCTTC. The chain combines TRBV19 with TRBJ1-2; 10 bases agree with TRBD1. The CDR3 sequence is 16 residues long. From germline, CDR1 is LNHDA and CDR2 SQIVND (reference sequence). The ends lost 3 bases at V and 3 bases at J; junction bases unmatched: 7.

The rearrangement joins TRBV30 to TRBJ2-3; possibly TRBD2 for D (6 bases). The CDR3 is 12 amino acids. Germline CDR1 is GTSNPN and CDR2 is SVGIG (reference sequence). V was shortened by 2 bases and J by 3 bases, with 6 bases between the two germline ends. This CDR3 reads CAWSSGTDTQYF. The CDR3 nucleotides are TGTGCCTGGAGTAGCGGGACAGATACGCAGTATTTT. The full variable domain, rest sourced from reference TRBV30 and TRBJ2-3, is SQTIHQWPATLVQPVGSPLSLECTVEGTSNPNLYWYRQAAGRGLQLLFYSVGIGQISSEVPQNLSASRPQDRQFILSSKKLLLSDSGFYLCAWSSGTDTQYFGPGTRLTVL.

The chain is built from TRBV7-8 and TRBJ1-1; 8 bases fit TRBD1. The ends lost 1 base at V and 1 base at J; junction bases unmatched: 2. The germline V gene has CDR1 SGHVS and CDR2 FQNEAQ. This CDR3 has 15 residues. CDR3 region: CASSLGQGANTEAFF. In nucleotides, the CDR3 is TGTGCCAGCAGCTTAGGTCAGGGGGCGAACACTGAAGCTTTCTTT.

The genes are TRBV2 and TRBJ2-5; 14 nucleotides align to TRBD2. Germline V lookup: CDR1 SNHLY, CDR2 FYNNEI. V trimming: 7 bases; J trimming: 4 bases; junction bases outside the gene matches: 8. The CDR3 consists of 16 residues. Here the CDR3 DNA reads TGTGCCAGCAACCCGACTAGCGGGAGGGCCAGAGAGACCCAGTACTTC. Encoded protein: CASNPTSGRARETQYF.

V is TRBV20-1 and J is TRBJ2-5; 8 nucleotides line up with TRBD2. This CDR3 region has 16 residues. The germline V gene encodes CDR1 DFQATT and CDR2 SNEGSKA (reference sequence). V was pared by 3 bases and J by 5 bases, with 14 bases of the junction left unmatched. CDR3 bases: TGCAGTGCTAGTCGTTCTAGCGGGCTAGGGTGGGAGACCCAGTACTTC. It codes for CSASRSSGLGWETQYF.

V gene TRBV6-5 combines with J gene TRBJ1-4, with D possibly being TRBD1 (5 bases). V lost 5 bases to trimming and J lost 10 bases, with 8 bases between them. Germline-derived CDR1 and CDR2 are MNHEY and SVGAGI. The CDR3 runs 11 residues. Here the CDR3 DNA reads TGTGCCAGCAGTCCCGGGGGAAAACTGTTTTTT. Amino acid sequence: CASSPGGKLFF.

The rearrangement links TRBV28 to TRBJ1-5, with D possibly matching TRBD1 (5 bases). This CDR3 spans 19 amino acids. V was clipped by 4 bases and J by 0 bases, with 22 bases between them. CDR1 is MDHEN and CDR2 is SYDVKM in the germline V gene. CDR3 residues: CASSSRAGRVAFSNQPQHF. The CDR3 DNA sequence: TGTGCCAGCAGTTCTCGGGCTGGCAGGGTTGCGTTTAGCAATCAGCCCCAGCATTTT.

This chain's CDR3 is CASSYSGASAEQYF. Written as DNA, the CDR3 is TGTGCCAGCAGTTACTCAGGGGCCTCCGCCGAGCAGTACTTC. V is TRBV6-2 or TRBV6-3 and J is TRBJ2-7, with a tentative D call TRBD1 (5 bases). CDR3 size: 14 residues. V was trimmed by 0 bases and J by 6 bases, leaving 12 bases between them. Germline CDR1 MNHEY, CDR2 SVGEGT.

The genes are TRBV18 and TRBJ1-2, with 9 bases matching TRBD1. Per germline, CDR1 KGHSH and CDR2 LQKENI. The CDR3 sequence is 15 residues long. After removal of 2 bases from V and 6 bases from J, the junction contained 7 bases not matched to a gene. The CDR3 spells CASSPSGTGRDGYTF. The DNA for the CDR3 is TGTGCCAGCTCACCATCCGGGACAGGGAGGGATGGCTACACCTTC.

The CDR3 region is CASSDGGARDTQYF. Here the CDR3 DNA reads TGTGCCAGCAGTGACGGGGGCGCTAGAGATACGCAGTATTTT. This rearrangement joins TRBV6-4 to TRBJ2-3; maybe TRBD1 (6 bases). Germline-derived CDR1 and CDR2 are MRHNA and SNTAGT. The germline V and J ends were trimmed by 2 bases and 5 bases, with 11 bases remaining between them. The CDR3 sequence is 14 residues long.

CDR3 sequence: CASSLQGQTGGEPQHF. CDR3 nucleotides: TGCGCCAGCAGCTTACAGGGACAGACAGGGGGGGAGCCCCAGCATTTT. The rearrangement joins TRBV5-1 to TRBJ1-5; 9 bases line up with TRBD1. Germline CDR1 is SGHRS and CDR2 is YFSETQ. V dropped 2 bases and J dropped 8; count of bases not matched to a gene: 11. The CDR3 is made up of 16 amino acids.

This CDR3 is CASSQAGANQPQHF. Here the CDR3 DNA reads TGCGCCAGCAGCCAAGCAGGCGCAAATCAGCCCCAGCATTTT. The V call is TRBV4-1, the J call TRBJ1-5, with unresolved D. The V gene lost 1 base and the J gene lost 4 bases, with 8 bases spanning the gap. The CDR3 runs to 14 residues. Germline lookup yields CDR1 MGHRA and CDR2 YSYEKL.

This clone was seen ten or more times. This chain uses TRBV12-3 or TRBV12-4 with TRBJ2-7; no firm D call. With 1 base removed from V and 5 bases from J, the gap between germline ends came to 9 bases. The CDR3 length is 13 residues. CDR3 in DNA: TGTGCCAGCAGTTTAGGGGCAGTTAACGAGCAGTACTTC. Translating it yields CASSLGAVNEQYF.

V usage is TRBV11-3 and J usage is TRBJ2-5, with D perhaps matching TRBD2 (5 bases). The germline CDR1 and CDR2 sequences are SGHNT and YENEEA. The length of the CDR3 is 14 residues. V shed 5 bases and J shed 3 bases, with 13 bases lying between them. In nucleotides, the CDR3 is TGTGCCAGCAGCCTCACGGGGATAAAAGAGACCCAGTACTTC. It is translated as CASSLTGIKETQYF.

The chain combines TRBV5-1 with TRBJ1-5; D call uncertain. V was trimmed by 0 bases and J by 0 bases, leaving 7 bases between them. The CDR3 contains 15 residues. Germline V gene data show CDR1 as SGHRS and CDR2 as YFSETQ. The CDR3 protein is CASSLVGGSNQPQHF. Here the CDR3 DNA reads TGCGCCAGCAGCTTGGTCGGAGGTAGCAATCAGCCCCAGCATTTT.

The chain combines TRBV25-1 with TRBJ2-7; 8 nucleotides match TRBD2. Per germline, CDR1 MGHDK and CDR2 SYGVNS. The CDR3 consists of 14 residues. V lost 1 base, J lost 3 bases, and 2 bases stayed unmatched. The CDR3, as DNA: TGTGCCAGCAGTGAATTTGCGGGAGGCTACGAGCAGTACTTC. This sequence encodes CASSEFAGGYEQYF.

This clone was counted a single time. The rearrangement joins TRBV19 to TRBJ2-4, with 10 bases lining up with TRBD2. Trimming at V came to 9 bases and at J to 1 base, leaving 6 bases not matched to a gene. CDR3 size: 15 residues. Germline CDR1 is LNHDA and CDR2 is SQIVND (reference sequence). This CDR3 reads CASATSGVAKNIQYF. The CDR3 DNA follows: TGTGCCAGCGCCACTAGCGGGGTTGCCAAAAACATTCAGTACTTC. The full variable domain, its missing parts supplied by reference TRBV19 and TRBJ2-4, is DGGITQSPKYLFRKEGQNVTLSCEQNLNHDAMYWYRQDPGQGLRLIYYSQIVNDFQKGDIAEGYSVSREKKESFPLTVTSAQKNPTAFYLCASATSGVAKNIQYFGAGTRLSVL.

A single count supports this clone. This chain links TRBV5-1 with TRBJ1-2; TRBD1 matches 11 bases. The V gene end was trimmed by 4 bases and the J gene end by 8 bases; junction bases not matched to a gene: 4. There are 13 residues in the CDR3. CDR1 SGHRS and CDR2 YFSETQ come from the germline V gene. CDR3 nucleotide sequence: TGCGCCAGCAGCGAGGGACAGGGGGTCGGCTACACCTTC. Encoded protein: CASSEGQGVGYTF.